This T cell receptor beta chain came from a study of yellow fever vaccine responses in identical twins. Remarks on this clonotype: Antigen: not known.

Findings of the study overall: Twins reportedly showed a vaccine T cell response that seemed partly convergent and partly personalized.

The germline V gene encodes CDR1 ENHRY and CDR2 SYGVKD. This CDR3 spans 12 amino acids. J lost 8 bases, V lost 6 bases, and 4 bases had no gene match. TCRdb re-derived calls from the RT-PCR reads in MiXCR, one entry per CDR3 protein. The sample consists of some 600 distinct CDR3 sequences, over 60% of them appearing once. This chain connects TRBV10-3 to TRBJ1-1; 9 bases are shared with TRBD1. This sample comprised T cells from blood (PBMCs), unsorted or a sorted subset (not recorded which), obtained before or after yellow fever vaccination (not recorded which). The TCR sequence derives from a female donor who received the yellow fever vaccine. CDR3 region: CAIRGTGWEAFF. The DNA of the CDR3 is TGTGCCATCAGGGGGACAGGGTGGGAAGCTTTCTTT.